The entry that follows covers one T cell receptor (beta chain) sequence. The antigen remains undetermined. The authors' processing: Clinicopathological groups differed in CDR3, with these differences serving to build a distant-metastasis classifier for papillary thyroid cancer. TCRdb re-clonotyped the PCR reads through MiXCR. The V and J calls reflect TCRdb's pipeline rather than the authors' work. In the table there are about 13,000 clones, 23% of which are singletons. The CDR3 sequence is 13 residues long. V lost 2 bases to trimming and J lost 2 bases, with 5 bases between them. The data stem from a study of metastatic and nonmetastatic thyroid tumors. As for the study in general: Comparison of repertoires was carried out across blood and tumor or nodule tissue from malignant and benign thyroid patients. General observations from the study: Benign nodules reportedly had significantly lower TCR beta diversity than malignant thyroid tumors in blood and tumor.

Every patient was untreated before thyroid surgery. The sample was adjacent normal tissue. The clonotype comes from a female donor with papillary thyroid cancer or a benign thyroid nodule (not recorded which). Some clones in this sample may be carry-over from other donors' samples. V and J are TRBV12-3 or TRBV12-4 and TRBJ2-3; D not certain. Here the CDR3 reads CASSLLNTDTQYF. The DNA for the CDR3 is TGTGCCAGCAGTTTACTTAACACAGATACGCAGTATTTT.